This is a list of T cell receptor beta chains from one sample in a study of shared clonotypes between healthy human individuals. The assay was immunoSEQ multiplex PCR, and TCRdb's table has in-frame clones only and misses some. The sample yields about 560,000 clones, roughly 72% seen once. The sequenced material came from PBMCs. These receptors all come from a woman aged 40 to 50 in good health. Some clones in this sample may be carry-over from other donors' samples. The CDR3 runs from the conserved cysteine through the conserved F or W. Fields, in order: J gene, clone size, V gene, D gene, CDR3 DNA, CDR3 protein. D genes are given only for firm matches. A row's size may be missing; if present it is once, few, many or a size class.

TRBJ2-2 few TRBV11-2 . TGTGCCAGCAGCTTAGCGGTGAACACCGGGGAGCTGTTTTTT CASSLAVNTGELFF
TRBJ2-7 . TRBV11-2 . TGTGCCAGCAGCTTAGAGGGGGGTTTGAACGAGCAGTACTTC CASSLEGGLNEQYF
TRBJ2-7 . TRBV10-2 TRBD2 TGCGCCAGCAGTGAACTAGCGCCGGGGGACGAGCAGTACTTC CASSELAPGDEQYF
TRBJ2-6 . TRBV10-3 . TGTGCCATCAGTGGTCTTACTGGGGCCAACGTCCTGACTTTC CAISGLTGANVLTF
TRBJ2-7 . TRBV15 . TGTGCCACCAGCAGAGATGCGGAGTCCTACGAGCAGTACTTC CATSRDAESYEQYF
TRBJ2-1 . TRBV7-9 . TGTGCCAGCAGCCCTCCCGGTGACAATGAGCAGTTCTTC CASSPPGDNEQFF
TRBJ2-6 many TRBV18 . TGTGCCAGCTCACCAGGTCTCACGGGCTCTGGGGCCAACGTCCTGACTTTC CASSPGLTGSGANVLTF
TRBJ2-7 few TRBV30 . TGTGCCTGGAGTGAGGGACGGGACTACGAGCAGTACTTC CAWSEGRDYEQYF
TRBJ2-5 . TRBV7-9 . TGTGCCAGCAGCTACCCTAGTGGCGGAGAGACCCAGTACTTC CASSYPSGGETQYF
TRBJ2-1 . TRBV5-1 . TGCGCCAGCAGCTTGGAAGCGACGAGCTCCTACAATGAGCAGTTCTTC CASSLEATSSYNEQFF
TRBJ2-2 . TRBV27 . TGTGCCAGCAGTTGGGTAAGGAGGAGAGGGGCCGGGGAGCTGTTTTTT CASSWVRRRGAGELFF
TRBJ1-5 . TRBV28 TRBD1 TGTGCCAGCAGTTTAAGGTACGGGACAGGGGGCAATGTAAGCAATCAGCCCCAGCATTTT CASSLRYGTGGNVSNQPQHF